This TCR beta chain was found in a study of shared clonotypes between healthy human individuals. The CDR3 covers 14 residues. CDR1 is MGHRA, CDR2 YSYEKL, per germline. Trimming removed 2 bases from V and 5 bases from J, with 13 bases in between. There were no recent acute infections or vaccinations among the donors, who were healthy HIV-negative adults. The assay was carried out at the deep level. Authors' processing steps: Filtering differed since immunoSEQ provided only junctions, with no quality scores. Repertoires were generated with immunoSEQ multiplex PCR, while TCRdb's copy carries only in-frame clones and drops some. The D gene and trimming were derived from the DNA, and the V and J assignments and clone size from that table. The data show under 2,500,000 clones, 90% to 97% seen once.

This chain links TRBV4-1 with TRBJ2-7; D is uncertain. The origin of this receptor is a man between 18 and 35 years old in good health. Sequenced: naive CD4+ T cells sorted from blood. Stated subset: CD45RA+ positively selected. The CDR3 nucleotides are TGCGCCAGCAGCCAACTACAAAGGGCCGACGAGCAGTACTTC. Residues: CASSQLQRADEQYF.